Sequencing of this TCR beta chain was carried out in a study of beta chain features in type 1 diabetes. Reverse transcribing all isolated RNA meant expressed TCRB transcripts were sequenced. Libraries were prepared by immunoSEQ multiplex PCR; TCRdb keeps only in-frame clonotypes and omits some of them. The sample has more than 350,000 clones, about 10% seen once. Study-level results: No resolution was reached here on whether HLA type influences TCRB rearrangement.

Note on this clone: Its specificity is not known.

Germline V lookup: CDR1 SGHTA, CDR2 FQGNSA. The CDR3 extends over 12 amino acids. V was pared by 3 bases and J by 7 bases, with 9 bases between. Material for sequencing was naive CD4+ T cells from blood. The J gene is TRBJ1-1, the V gene TRBV7-2; unclear D gene. The clonotype was recovered from a woman aged 18-29 years in good health. CDR3 in DNA: TGTGCCAGCAGCTTTTTTGTGGATGAAGCTTTCTTT. Amino acids: CASSFFVDEAFF.